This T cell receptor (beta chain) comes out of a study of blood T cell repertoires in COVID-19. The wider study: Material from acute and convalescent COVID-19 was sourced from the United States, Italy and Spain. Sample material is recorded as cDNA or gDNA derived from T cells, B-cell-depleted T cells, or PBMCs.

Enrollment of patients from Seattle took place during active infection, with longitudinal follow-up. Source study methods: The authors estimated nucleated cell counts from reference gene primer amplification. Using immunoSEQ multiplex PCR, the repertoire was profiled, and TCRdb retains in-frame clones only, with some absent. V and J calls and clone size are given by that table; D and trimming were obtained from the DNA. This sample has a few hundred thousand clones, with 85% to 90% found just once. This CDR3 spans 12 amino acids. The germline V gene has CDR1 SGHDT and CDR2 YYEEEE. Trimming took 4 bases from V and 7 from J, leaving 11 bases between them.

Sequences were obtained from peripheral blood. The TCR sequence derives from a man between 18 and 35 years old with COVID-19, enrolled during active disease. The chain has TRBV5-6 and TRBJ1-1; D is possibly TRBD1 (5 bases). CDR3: CASSVGLREAFF. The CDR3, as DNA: TGTGCCAGCAGCGTGGGACTCCGTGAAGCTTTCTTT. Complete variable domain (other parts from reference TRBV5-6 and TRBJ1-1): DAGVTQSPTHLIKTRGQQVTLRCSPKSGHDTVSWYQQALGQGPQFIFQYYEEEERQRGNFPDRFSGHQFPNYSSELNVNALLLGDSALYLCASSVGLREAFFGQGTRLTVV.